Listed here is a single T cell receptor (beta chain). It lacks a known antigen. No base qualities exist here, and no much larger clone lies one base off it. The source of the sample is a study of control samples from healthy donors and cancer patients (dated by TCRdb to 2019 to 2021). The CDR3 numbers 15 residues from cysteine through phenylalanine. The retained sequence is limited to the CDR3, 45 bases, with the frame set at the first base. V is clipped by 3 bases and J by 3 bases, and the sequence between their germline boundaries is 12 bases long. CDR1 and CDR2, per the germline V gene, are SGHDN and FVKESK. Library generation was performed with the immunoSEQ multiplex PCR assay. Sourced from immuneACCESS, this table was stored by TCRdb with only in-frame sequences that have V and J called. A share of the clones is absent; for the studies checked, an unresolved V gene accounts for under half, and the remainder has no known explanation. The sample has 35,000 to 45,000 clones on record, around four fifths of them singletons. The top ten constitute about 45% of the sample.

The receptor chain draws on TRBV14 and TRBJ1-3, and TRBD1 may be the D gene, going by 5 matching bases. The receptor was derived from a man between 60 and 75 years old in good health. Sequencing was performed on blood. The CDR3: CASSQRQTYGNTIYF. In nucleotides, the sequence is TGTGCCAGCAGCCAGCGACAGACTTATGGAAACACCATATATTTT.